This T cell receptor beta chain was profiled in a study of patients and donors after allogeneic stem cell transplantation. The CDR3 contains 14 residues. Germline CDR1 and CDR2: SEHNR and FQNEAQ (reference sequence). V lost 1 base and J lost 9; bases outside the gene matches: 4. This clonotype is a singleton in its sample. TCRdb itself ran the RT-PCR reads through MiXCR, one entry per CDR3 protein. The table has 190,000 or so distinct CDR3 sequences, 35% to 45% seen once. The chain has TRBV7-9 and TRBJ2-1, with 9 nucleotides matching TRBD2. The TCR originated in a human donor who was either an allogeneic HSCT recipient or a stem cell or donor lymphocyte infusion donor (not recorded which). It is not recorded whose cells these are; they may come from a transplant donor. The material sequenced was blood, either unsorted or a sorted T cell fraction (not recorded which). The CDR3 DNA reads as TGTGCCAGCAGCTTAGTGCGGGGGGGCCGTGAGCAGTTCTTC. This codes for CASSLVRGGREQFF.